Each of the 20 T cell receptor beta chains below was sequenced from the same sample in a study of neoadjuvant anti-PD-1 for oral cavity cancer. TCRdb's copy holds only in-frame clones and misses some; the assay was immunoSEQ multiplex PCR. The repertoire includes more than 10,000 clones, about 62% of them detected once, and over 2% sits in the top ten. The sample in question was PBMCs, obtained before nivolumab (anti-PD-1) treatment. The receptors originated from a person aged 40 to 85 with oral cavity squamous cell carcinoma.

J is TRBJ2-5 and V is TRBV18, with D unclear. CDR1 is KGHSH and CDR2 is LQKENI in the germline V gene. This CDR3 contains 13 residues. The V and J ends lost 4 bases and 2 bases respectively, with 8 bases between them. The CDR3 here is CASSLLGQETQYF. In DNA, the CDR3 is TGTGCCAGCTCACTGCTGGGGCAAGAGACCCAGTACTTC.

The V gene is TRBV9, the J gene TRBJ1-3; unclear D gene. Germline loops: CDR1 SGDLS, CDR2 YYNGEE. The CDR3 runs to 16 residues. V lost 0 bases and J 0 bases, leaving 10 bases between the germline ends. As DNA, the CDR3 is TGTGCCAGCAGCGTAGCTCCGAAAAACTCTGGAAACACCATATATTTT. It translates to CASSVAPKNSGNTIYF.

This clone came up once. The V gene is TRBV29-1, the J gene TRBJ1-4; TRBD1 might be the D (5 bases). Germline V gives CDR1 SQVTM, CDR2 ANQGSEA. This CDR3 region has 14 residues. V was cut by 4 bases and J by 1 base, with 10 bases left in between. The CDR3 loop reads CSVVQQGTNEKLFF. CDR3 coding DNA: TGCAGCGTTGTCCAGCAGGGAACTAATGAAAAACTGTTTTTT.

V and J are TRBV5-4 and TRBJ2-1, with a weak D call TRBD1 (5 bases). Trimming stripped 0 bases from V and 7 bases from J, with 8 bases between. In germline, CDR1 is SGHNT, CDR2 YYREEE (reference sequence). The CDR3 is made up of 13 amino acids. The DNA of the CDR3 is TGTGCCAGCAGCTTGGCAAGGGGTAATGAGCAGTTCTTC. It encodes CASSLARGNEQFF.

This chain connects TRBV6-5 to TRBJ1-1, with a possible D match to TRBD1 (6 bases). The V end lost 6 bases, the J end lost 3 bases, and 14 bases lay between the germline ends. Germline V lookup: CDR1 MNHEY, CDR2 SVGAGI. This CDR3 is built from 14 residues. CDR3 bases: TGTGCCAGCAGCTCCTGGGGGGCGGACACTGAAGCTTTCTTT. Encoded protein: CASSSWGADTEAFF.

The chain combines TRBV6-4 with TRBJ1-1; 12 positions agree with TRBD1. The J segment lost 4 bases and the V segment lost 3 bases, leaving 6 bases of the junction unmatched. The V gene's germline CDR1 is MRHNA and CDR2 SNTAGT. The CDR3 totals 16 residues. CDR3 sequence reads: CASSELPGQGATEAFF. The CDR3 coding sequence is TGTGCCAGCAGTGAATTGCCGGGACAGGGGGCCACTGAAGCTTTCTTT.

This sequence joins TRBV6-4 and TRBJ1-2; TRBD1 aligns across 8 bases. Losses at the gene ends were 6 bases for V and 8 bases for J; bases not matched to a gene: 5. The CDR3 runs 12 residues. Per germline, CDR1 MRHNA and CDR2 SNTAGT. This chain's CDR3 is CASSSTGGGYTF. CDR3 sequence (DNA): TGTGCCAGCAGCTCCACAGGGGGAGGCTACACCTTC.

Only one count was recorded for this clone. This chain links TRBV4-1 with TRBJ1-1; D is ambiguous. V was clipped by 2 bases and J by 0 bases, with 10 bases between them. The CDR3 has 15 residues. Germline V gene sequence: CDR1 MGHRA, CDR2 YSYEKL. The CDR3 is CASSQRRALNTEAFF. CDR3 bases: TGCGCCAGCAGCCAACGTCGGGCCTTGAACACTGAAGCTTTCTTT.

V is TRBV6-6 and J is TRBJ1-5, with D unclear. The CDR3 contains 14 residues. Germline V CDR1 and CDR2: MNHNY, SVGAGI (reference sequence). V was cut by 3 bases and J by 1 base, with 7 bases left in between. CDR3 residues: CASSYLGSNQPQHF. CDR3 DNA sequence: TGTGCCAGCAGTTATCTCGGGAGCAATCAGCCCCAGCATTTT.

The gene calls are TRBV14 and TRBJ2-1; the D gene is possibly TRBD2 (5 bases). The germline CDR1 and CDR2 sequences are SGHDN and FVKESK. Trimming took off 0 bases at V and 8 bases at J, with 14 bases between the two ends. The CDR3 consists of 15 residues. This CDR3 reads CASSQDKLAKHEQFF. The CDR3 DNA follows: TGTGCCAGCAGCCAAGATAAGCTAGCAAAGCATGAGCAGTTCTTC.

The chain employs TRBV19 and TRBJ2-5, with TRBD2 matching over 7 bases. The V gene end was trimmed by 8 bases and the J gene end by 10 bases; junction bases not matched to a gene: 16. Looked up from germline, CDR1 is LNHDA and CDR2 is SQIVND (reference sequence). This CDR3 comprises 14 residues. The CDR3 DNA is TGTGCCAGTCGCGCGCTGGACTGGGGGGGGGACCAGTACTTC. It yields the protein CASRALDWGGDQYF.

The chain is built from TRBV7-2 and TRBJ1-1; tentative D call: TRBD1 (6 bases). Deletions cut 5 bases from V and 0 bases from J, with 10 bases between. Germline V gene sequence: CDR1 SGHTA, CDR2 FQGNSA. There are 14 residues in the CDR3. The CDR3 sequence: CASSHGTLNTEAFF. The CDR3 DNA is TGTGCCAGCAGCCACGGGACATTGAACACTGAAGCTTTCTTT.

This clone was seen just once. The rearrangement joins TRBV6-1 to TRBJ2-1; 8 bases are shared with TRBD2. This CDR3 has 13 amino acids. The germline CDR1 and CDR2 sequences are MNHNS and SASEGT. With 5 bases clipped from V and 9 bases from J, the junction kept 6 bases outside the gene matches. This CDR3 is CASSREGGGEQFF. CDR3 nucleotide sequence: TGTGCCAGCAGTCGGGAGGGTGGGGGTGAGCAGTTCTTC.

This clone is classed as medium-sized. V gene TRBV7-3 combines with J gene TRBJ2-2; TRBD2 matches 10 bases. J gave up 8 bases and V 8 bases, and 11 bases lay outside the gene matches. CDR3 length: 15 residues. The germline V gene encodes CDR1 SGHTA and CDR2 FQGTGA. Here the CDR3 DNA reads TGTGCCAGCGGTGGACTAGCGGAGGGTAGAGGGGAGCTGTTTTTT. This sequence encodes CASGGLAEGRGELFF.

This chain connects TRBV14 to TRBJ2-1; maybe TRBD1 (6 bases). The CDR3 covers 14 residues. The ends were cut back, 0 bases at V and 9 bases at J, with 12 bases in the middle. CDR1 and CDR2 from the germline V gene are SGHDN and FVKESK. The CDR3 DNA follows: TGTGCCAGCAGCCAAGAATTGACAGGAGTTGAGCAGTTCTTC. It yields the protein CASSQELTGVEQFF.

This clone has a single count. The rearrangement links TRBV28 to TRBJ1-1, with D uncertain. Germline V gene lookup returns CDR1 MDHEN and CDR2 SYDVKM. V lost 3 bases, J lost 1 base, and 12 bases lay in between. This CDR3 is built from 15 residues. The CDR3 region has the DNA TGTGCCAGCAGTTTTGCGAGACACAAGAACACTGAAGCTTTCTTT. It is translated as CASSFARHKNTEAFF.

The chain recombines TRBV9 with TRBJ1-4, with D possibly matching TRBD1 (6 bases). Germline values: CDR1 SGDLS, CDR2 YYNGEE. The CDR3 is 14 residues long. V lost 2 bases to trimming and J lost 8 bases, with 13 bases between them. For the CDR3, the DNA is TGTGCCAGCAGCGTCGCCCCAGGGGACGAAAAACTGTTTTTT. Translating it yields CASSVAPGDEKLFF.

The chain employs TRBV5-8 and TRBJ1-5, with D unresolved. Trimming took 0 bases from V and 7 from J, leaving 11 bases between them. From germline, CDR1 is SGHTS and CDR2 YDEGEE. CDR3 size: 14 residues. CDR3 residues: CASSLGQRNQPQHF. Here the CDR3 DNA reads TGTGCCAGCAGCTTGGGCCAGCGGAACCAGCCCCAGCATTTT.

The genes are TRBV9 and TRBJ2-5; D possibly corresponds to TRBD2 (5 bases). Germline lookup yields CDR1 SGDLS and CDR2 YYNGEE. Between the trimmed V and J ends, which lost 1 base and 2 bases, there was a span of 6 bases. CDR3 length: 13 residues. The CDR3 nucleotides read TGTGCCAGCAGCGTAACGGGGCAAGAGACCCAGTACTTC. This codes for CASSVTGQETQYF.

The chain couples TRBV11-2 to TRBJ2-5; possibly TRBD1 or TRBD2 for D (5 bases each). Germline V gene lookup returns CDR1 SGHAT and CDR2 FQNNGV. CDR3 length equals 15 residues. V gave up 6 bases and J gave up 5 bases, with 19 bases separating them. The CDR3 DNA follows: TGTGCCAGCAGGACAATACGAGGGGCCGGGGAGACCCAGTACTTC. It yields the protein CASRTIRGAGETQYF.